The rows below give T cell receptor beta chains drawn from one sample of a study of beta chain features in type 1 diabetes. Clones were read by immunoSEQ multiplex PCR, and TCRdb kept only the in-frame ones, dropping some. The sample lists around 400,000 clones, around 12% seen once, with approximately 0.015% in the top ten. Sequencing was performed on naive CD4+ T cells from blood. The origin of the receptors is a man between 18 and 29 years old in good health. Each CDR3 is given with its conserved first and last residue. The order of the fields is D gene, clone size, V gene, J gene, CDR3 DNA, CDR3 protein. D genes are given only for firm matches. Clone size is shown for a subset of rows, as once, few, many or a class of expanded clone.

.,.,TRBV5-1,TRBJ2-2,TGCGCCAGCAGCTTGGTGTCAGGGGGGACCGGGGAGCTGTTTTTT,CASSLVSGGTGELFF
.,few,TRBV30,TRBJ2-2,TGTGCCTGGAGTTCAGGGGTTACCGGGGAGCTGTTTTTT,CAWSSGVTGELFF
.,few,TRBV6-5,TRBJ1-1,TGTGCCAGCAGCACACTGGGGGCGCAGAACACTGAAGCTTTCTTT,CASSTLGAQNTEAFF
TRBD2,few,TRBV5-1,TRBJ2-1,TGCGCCAGCAGTTTGGAAGCCGGGACTACATACAATGAGCAGTTCTTC,CASSLEAGTTYNEQFF
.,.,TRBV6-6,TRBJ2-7,TGTGCCAGCAGTTACCCAGTGGGGAGTAGCTACGAGCAGTACTTC,CASSYPVGSSYEQYF
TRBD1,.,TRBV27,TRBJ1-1,TGTGCCAGCAGTCTGGGACAGGGTTTCCTGAACACTGAAGCTTTCTTT,CASSLGQGFLNTEAFF
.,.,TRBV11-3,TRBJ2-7,TGTGCCAGCAGCTTAAGGGGCGTCCACGAGCAGTACTTC,CASSLRGVHEQYF
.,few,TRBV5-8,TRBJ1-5,TGTGCCAGCAGGTCCGACTATAGCAATCAGCCCCAGCATTTT,CASRSDYSNQPQHF
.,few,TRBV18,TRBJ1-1,TGTGCCAGCTCCCCAAGGGGGAACACTGAAGCTTTCTTT,CASSPRGNTEAFF
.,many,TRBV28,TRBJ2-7,TGTGCCAGCAGACCCGAGCTAACCTACGAGCAGTACTTC,CASRPELTYEQYF
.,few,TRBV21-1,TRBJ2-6,TGTGCCAGCAGCAAACGTAGCTACTCTGGGGCCAACGTCCTGACTTTC,CASSKRSYSGANVLTF
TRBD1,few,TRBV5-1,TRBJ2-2,TGCGCCAGCAGCTTGTGGGCAGGGGGGAACACCGGGGAGCTGTTTTTT,CASSLWAGGNTGELFF
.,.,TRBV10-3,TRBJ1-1,TGTGCCATCAGTGGGATGGACACCTCAACGGCTGAAGCTTTCTTT,CAISGMDTSTAEAFF
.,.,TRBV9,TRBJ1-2,TGTGCCAGCAGCGCCCGACAGAGCTATGGCTACACCTTC,CASSARQSYGYTF
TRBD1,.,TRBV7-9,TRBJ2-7,TGTGCCAGCAGCTTACTACAGGGGGCGAACGAGCAGTACTTC,CASSLLQGANEQYF
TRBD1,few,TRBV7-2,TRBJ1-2,TGTGCCAGCAGCTTAGCCAGGGGGATGGGCTATGGCTACACCTTC,CASSLARGMGYGYTF
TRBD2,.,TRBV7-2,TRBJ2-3,TGTGCCAGCAGCTTTAGCGGGGGGGCAGATACGCAGTATTTT,CASSFSGGADTQYF
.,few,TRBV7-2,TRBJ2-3,TGTGCCAGCAGCATTTCCCGGGACACCTTACGTGCAGATACGCAGTATTTT,CASSISRDTLRADTQYF
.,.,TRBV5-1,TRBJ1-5,TGCGCCAGCAGCTTGGCCGCGGATCAGCCCCAGCATTTT,CASSLAADQPQHF
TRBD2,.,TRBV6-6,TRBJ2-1,TGTGCCAGCAGCCCCCGACTAGCCCATGAGCAGTTCTTC,CASSPRLAHEQFF
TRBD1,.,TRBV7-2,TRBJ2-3,TGTGCCAGCAGCTTAGCCACCGGGACAGGGGAGACTTTT,CASSLATGTGETF
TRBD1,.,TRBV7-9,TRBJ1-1,TGTGCCAGCAGCTTACAGACAGGGGTAAATACTGAAGCTTTCTTT,CASSLQTGVNTEAFF
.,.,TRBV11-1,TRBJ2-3,TGTGCCAGCAGCTTAGGACAGCACACAGATACGCAGTATTTT,CASSLGQHTDTQYF
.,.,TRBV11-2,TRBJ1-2,TGTGCCAGCAGCCGGGACACTTCCTATGGCTACACCTTC,CASSRDTSYGYTF
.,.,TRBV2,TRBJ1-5,TGTGCCAGCAGTGAGCGTCAGCCACAGAATCAGCCCCAGCATTTT,CASSERQPQNQPQHF
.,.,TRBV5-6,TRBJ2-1,TGTGCCAGCAGCTCCCCGGACAGATTGTACAATGAGCAGTTCTTC,CASSSPDRLYNEQFF
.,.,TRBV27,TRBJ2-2,TGTGCCAGCAGTCCAGATCGGGGATCAGCGCCCGGGGAGCTGTTTTTT,CASSPDRGSAPGELFF
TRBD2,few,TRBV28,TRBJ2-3,TGTGCCAGCAGTTTAGATTCGGGGGGGCAGCCAGATACGCAGTATTTT,CASSLDSGGQPDTQYF
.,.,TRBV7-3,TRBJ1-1,TGTGCCAGCAGCCAAGGTACGGGGTCTGGCACTGAAGCTTTCTTT,CASSQGTGSGTEAFF
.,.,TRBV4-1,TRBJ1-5,TGCGCCAGCAGCCCGGACGGACAGTTTAATCAGCCCCAGCATTTT,CASSPDGQFNQPQHF
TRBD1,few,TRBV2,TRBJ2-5,TGTGCCAGCAGCCACGGACAGGGGCAAGAGACCCAGTACTTC,CASSHGQGQETQYF
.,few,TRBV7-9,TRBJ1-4,TGTGCCAGCAGAGGTGACATGGCTAATGAAAAACTGTTTTTT,CASRGDMANEKLFF
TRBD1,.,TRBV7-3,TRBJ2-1,TGTGCCAGCAGCGCGGACAGGGGAGTGAATGAGCAGTTCTTC,CASSADRGVNEQFF
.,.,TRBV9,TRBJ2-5,TGTGCCAGCAGCGTAGGGGGGGGCTGGGAGACCCAGTACTTC,CASSVGGGWETQYF
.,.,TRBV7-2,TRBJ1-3,TGTGCCAGCACCCCCACAGTCTCTGGAAACACCATATATTTT,CASTPTVSGNTIYF
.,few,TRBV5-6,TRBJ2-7,TGTGCCAGCAGTCACCGGGGATCCTACGAGCAGTACTTC,CASSHRGSYEQYF
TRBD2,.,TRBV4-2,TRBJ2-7,TGTGCCAGCAGCCCCTATGGCGGGAGAGACTCCTACGAGCAGTACTTC,CASSPYGGRDSYEQYF
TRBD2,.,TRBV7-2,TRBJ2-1,TGTGCCAGCAGCTCAAGCGGGGAACGCTACAATGAGCAGTTCTTC,CASSSSGERYNEQFF
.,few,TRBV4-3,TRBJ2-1,TGCGCCAGCAGAGACAGGACCCGCTCCTACAATGAGCAGTTCTTC,CASRDRTRSYNEQFF
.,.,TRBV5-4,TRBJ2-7,TGTGCCAGCAGCCACGCCTTTGGGCAGGTCTCCTACGAGCAGTACTTC,CASSHAFGQVSYEQYF
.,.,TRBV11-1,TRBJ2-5,TGTGCCAGCAGCAAGGACAAGCCCCGGGAGACCCAGTACTTC,CASSKDKPRETQYF
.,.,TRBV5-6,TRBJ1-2,TGTGCCAGCAGCACCCATTCCAGCGGTTATGGCTACACCTTC,CASSTHSSGYGYTF
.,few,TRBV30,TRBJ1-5,TGTGCCTGGAGTGCACATCAAGGAGGCAATCAGCCCCAGCATTTT,CAWSAHQGGNQPQHF
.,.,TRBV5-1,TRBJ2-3,TGCGCCAGCAGCCAAAGTATGGCTAGCGGCACAGATACGCAGTATTTT,CASSQSMASGTDTQYF
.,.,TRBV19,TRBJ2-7,TGTGCCAGTAGGCGTAGGGACAAGGGCGCCCTCGAGCAGTACTTC,CASRRRDKGALEQYF
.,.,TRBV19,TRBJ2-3,TGTGCCAGTAGTAGCGGGAGCACAGATACGCAGTATTTT,CASSSGSTDTQYF
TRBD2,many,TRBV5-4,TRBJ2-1,TGTGCCAGCAGTCGGGGACTAGCGGGAGATGAGCAGTTCTTC,CASSRGLAGDEQFF
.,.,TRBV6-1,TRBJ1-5,TGTGCCAGCAGTGGTGGGCCCCGACAGCCCCAGCATTTT,CASSGGPRQPQHF
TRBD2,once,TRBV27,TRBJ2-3,TGTGCCAGCCGTGTCGAAGCGGGAGGGCCGGGCACAGATACGCAGTATTTT,CASRVEAGGPGTDTQYF
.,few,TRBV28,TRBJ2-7,TGTGCCAGCAGTTTTGGCGGGGGCGAATACGAGCAGTACTTC,CASSFGGGEYEQYF
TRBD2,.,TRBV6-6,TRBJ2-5,TGTGCCACTAGCGGGTCCGTGGAGACCCAGTACTTC,CATSGSVETQYF
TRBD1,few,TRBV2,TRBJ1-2,TGTGCCAGGAGGACCAGACAGGGGGGCTATGGCTACACCTTC,CARRTRQGGYGYTF
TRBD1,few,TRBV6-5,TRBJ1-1,TGTGCCAGCAGACCCGACAGGGGATCTGAAGCTTTCTTT,CASRPDRGSEAFF
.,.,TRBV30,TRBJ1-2,TGTGCCTGGAGTTCGACGGGTTATGGCTACACCTTC,CAWSSTGYGYTF
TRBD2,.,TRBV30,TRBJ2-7,TGTGCCTGGAGTGTACAGCGGGAGAGACTTTACTTC,CAWSVQRERLYF